The next 22 T cell receptor beta chains were all read from a single sample in a study of blood T cells in healthy people across ages. PCR was performed a second time for roughly 7 to 12 cycles using a sample-barcoded 5' primer and a J-beta primer mix. TCRdb ran MiXCR on the 5' RACE reads and lists one entry per CDR3 protein. This sample has about 970,000 distinct CDR3 sequences, with roughly 51% found just once. The specimen was blood. These receptors came from a woman aged 55-75 years in good health.

This sequence joins TRBV12-3 or TRBV12-4 and TRBJ2-6; weak D call: TRBD1 (6 bases). The CDR3 is 16 residues long. V was shortened by 0 bases and J by 3 bases, with 9 bases between the two germline ends. CDR3 residues: CASSLATGGGANVLTF. In nucleotides, the CDR3 is TGTGCCAGCAGTTTAGCGACAGGCGGTGGGGCCAACGTCCTGACTTTC.

V gene TRBV10-2 combines with J gene TRBJ2-2; 11 bases fit TRBD2. Trimming removed 7 bases from V and 4 bases from J; junction bases left unmatched: 5. This CDR3 is built from 15 residues. Per the germline V gene, CDR1 is WSHSY and CDR2 is SAAADI. The CDR3 nucleotides are TGCGCCAGCACCCCGGGACTAGCGGCCACCGGGGAGCTGTTTTTT. The encoded protein is CASTPGLAATGELFF.

The V gene is TRBV7-2, the J gene TRBJ2-7, with D possibly being TRBD2 (6 bases). The length of the CDR3 is 15 residues. The ends were cut back, 1 base at V and 4 bases at J, with 14 bases in the middle. Germline loops: CDR1 SGHTA, CDR2 FQGNSA. CDR3 residues: CASSLGAGPGYEQYF. CDR3 DNA sequence: TGTGCCAGCAGCTTAGGCGCGGGACCAGGATACGAGCAGTACTTC.

This clonotype was counted a single time. The gene calls are TRBV20-1 and TRBJ1-1, with 9 positions matching TRBD1. The trim removed 0 bases at V and 4 bases at J, leaving 6 bases unmatched. CDR3 size: 15 residues. Germline V lookup: CDR1 DFQATT, CDR2 SNEGSKA (reference sequence). The CDR3 region is CSARDPDRGFTEAFF. The CDR3 nucleotides are TGCAGTGCTAGAGATCCGGACAGGGGTTTCACTGAAGCTTTCTTT.

This clonotype occurred a few times. The junction does not match germline at one end; this may be a read error. This chain joins TRBV27 and TRBJ2-3; 8 bases agree with TRBD1. Germline lookup yields CDR1 MNHEY and CDR2 SMNVEV (reference sequence). The CDR3 has 17 amino acids. CDR3 DNA sequence: TGTGCCAGCAGTGTATCCAGGGGGCGCCGCCGCACAGATACGCAGTATTTT. This gives the protein CASSVSRGRRRTDTQYF.

This rearrangement joins TRBV19 to TRBJ2-1, with D hard to call. The CDR3 is 12 amino acids. The germline gives CDR1 LNHDA, CDR2 SQIVND (reference sequence). Trimming left V 1 base short and J 9 bases short, with 7 bases between. The CDR3 sequence: CASSIGVGEQFF. The CDR3 DNA reads as TGTGCCAGTAGTATAGGGGTCGGTGAGCAGTTCTTC.

V and J are TRBV7-6 and TRBJ2-2; D might be TRBD2 (6 bases). Germline V gene lookup returns CDR1 SGHVS and CDR2 FNYEAQ. V was shortened by 0 bases and J by 6 bases, with 17 bases between the two germline ends. The CDR3 runs 17 residues. The CDR3 DNA reads as TGTGCCAGCAGCTTAGCGTTCTTCGGGTCGGGGGCCGGGGAGCTGTTTTTT. Translating gives CASSLAFFGSGAGELFF.

This sequence joins TRBV20-1 and TRBJ2-1; 7 positions agree with TRBD2. The V segment lost 6 bases and the J segment 1 base; nucleotides outside the gene matches: 3. The CDR3 loop spans 13 amino acids. Per germline, CDR1 DFQATT and CDR2 SNEGSKA (reference sequence). The CDR3 DNA reads TGCAGTGCCGGGAGGATGTCCTACAATGAGCAGTTCTTC. Translated: CSAGRMSYNEQFF.

The V call is TRBV10-3, the J call TRBJ1-1, with TRBD1 as a possible D gene (5 bases). Germline CDR1 is ENHRY and CDR2 is SYGVKD. Trimming removed 4 bases at V and 1 base at J, with 7 bases between. The length of the CDR3 is 13 residues. The CDR3 is CAISVDKNTEAFF. The DNA of the CDR3 is TGTGCCATCAGTGTGGACAAGAACACTGAAGCTTTCTTT.

The V and J genes are TRBV24-1 and TRBJ2-4; D may be TRBD1 (6 bases). The CDR3 sequence is 15 residues long. CDR1 KGHDR and CDR2 SFDVKD come from the germline V gene. V dropped 2 bases and J dropped 4 bases, with 11 bases sitting between them. The CDR3 bases are TGTGCCACCAGTGATTCGACGGGACATAAAAACATTCAGTACTTC. Translating gives CATSDSTGHKNIQYF.

The V and J genes are TRBV20-1 and TRBJ1-3; the D is unclear. Trimming cost V 2 bases and J 4 bases, with 6 bases left between them. Germline CDR1 is DFQATT and CDR2 is SNEGSKA (reference sequence). The CDR3 totals 12 residues. The CDR3 bases are TGCAGTGCTAGATCCGGGGGAAACACCATATATTTT. Protein sequence: CSARSGGNTIYF.

Only one count was recorded for this clonotype. This rearrangement joins TRBV20-1 to TRBJ2-3, with TRBD2 matching over 7 bases. Germline CDR1 is DFQATT and CDR2 is SNEGSKA (reference sequence). CDR3 length equals 15 residues. The J segment lost 3 bases and the V segment lost 2 bases, leaving 8 bases of the junction unmatched. The CDR3 DNA sequence: TGCAGTGCTAGAAAAGCTCCGGGACTAACAGATACGCAGTATTTT. This gives the protein CSARKAPGLTDTQYF.

This clonotype turned up a few times. V is TRBV7-2 and J is TRBJ2-7, with 10 bases fitting TRBD1. Germline V lookup: CDR1 SGHTA, CDR2 FQGNSA. J gave up 2 bases and V 0 bases, and 4 bases lay outside the gene matches. The CDR3 extends over 16 amino acids. The CDR3 sequence: CASSLARTGGAYEQYF. CDR3 bases: TGTGCCAGCAGCTTAGCAAGGACAGGGGGAGCCTACGAGCAGTACTTC.

This clonotype was seen only a few times. The genes are TRBV27 and TRBJ2-4, with D possibly being TRBD1 or TRBD2 (5 bases each). The J call could be wrong; TRBJ2-7 is a better fit for the DNA end. This CDR3 is built from 14 residues. From germline, CDR1 is MNHEY and CDR2 SMNVEV (reference sequence). CDR3: CARQPRDPAAEQYF. DNA of the CDR3: TGTGCCAGACAACCCCGGGACCCCGCCGCCGAGCAGTACTTC.

This clonotype was detected only a few times. This chain uses TRBV4-3 with TRBJ2-7; 8 bases map to TRBD1. The CDR3 has 16 amino acids. Germline CDR1 and CDR2: LGHNA and YSLEER. The V gene end was trimmed by 0 bases and the J gene end by 0 bases; junction bases not matched to a gene: 4. The CDR3 region is CASSQDRTGTSYEQYF. For the CDR3, the DNA is TGCGCCAGCAGCCAAGATCGGACAGGGACCTCCTACGAGCAGTACTTC.

The rearrangement joins TRBV28 to TRBJ2-5; 9 bases match TRBD1. This CDR3 is 13 amino acids long. CDR1 and CDR2 from the germline V gene are MDHEN and SYDVKM. V gave up 8 bases and J gave up 1 base; unmatched junction bases: 2. DNA for the CDR3: TGTGCCAGCGGGGACAGGGTCCAAGAGACCCAGTACTTC. This gives the protein CASGDRVQETQYF.

This clonotype appeared many times. The rearrangement links TRBV6-2 or TRBV6-3 to TRBJ2-5, with D hard to call. Germline V gives CDR1 MNHEY, CDR2 SVGEGT. Trimming took 5 bases from V and 2 from J, leaving 21 bases between them. The CDR3 runs to 17 residues. The CDR3: CASSLRSLRREQETQYF. In nucleotides, the CDR3 is TGTGCCAGCAGTCTAAGGTCCCTTCGAAGGGAACAAGAGACCCAGTACTTC.

V usage is TRBV9 and J usage is TRBJ1-4; TRBD1 is a possible D gene (6 bases). Germline V gives CDR1 SGDLS, CDR2 YYNGEE. This CDR3 is 16 amino acids long. With 3 bases removed from V and 6 bases from J, the gap between germline ends came to 18 bases. CDR3 amino acids: CASSGTAPHGDEKLFF. The CDR3 DNA reads as TGTGCCAGCAGCGGGACAGCCCCCCATGGGGATGAAAAACTGTTTTTT. The full variable domain, its missing parts supplied by reference TRBV9 and TRBJ1-4, is DSGVTQTPKHLITATGQRVTLRCSPRSGDLSVYWYQQSLDQGLQFLIQYYNGEERAKGNILERFSAQQFPDLHSELNLSSLELGDSALYFCASSGTAPHGDEKLFFGSGTQLSVL.

V usage is TRBV29-1 and J usage is TRBJ1-2; D unclear. Between the trimmed V and J ends, which lost 2 bases and 4 bases, there was a span of 26 bases. Per germline, CDR1 SQVTM and CDR2 ANQGSEA. CDR3 length: 18 amino acids. CDR3 loop: CSVESDHLTGKLGYGYTF. CDR3 DNA sequence: TGCAGCGTTGAAAGCGATCATTTGACGGGAAAATTGGGCTATGGCTACACCTTC.

The V gene is TRBV7-3, the J gene TRBJ1-1; the D gene is possibly TRBD1 (5 bases). CDR1 SGHTA and CDR2 FQGTGA come from the germline V gene. Trimming removed 1 base from V and 6 bases from J, with 15 bases in between. This CDR3 spans 15 amino acids. The CDR3 sequence: CASSLIGGSCAEAFF. The CDR3 DNA reads TGTGCCAGCAGCTTAATTGGGGGATCGTGTGCTGAAGCTTTCTTT.

This rearrangement joins TRBV20-1 to TRBJ2-1; D remains ambiguous. Germline V gives CDR1 DFQATT, CDR2 SNEGSKA (reference sequence). Between the trimmed V and J ends, which lost 0 bases and 4 bases, there was a span of 10 bases. The CDR3 is 14 amino acids. The CDR3 bases are TGCAGTGCTAGAGATCCCTGGGGTTACAATGAGCAGTTCTTC. It yields the protein CSARDPWGYNEQFF.

The rearrangement joins TRBV6-5 to TRBJ2-7; 8 positions match TRBD1. V trimming: 5 bases; J trimming: 2 bases; junction bases outside the gene matches: 8. The CDR3 extends over 15 amino acids. The germline V gene has CDR1 MNHEY and CDR2 SVGAGI. In DNA form, the CDR3 reads TGTGCCAGCAGTAAAACCGGGACAGGCACCTACGAGCAGTACTTC. Protein product: CASSKTGTGTYEQYF.